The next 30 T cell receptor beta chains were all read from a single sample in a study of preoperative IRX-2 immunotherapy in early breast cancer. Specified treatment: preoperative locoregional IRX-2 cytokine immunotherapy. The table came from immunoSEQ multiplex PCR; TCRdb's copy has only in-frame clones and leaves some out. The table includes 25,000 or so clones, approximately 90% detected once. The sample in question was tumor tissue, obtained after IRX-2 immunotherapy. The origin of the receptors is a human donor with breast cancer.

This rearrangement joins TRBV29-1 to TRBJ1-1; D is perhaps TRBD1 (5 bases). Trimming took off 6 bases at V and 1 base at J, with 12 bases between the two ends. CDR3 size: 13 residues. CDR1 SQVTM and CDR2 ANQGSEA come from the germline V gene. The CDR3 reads CSVEQAPNTEAFF. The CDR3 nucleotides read TGCAGCGTAGAACAGGCTCCGAACACTGAAGCTTTCTTT.

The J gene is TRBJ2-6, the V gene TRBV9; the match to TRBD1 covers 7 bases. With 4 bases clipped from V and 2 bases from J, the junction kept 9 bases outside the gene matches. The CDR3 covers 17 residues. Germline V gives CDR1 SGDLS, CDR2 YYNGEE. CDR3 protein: CASSTRQGRPGANVLTF. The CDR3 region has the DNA TGTGCCAGCAGCACACGACAGGGTAGACCTGGGGCCAACGTCCTGACTTTC.

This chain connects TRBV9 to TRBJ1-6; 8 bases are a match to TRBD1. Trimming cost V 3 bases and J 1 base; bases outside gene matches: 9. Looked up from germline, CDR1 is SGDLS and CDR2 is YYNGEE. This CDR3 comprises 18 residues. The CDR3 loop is CASSALDREGSYNSPLHF. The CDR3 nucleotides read TGTGCCAGCAGCGCTTTGGACAGGGAAGGTTCCTATAATTCACCCCTCCACTTT.

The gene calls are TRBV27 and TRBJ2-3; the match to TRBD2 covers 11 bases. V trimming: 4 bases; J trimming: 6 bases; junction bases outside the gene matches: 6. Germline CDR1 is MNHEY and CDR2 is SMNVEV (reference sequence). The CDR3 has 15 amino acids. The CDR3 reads CASSSLLAGVDTQYF. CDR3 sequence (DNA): TGTGCCAGCAGTTCCCTACTAGCGGGAGTGGATACGCAGTATTTT.

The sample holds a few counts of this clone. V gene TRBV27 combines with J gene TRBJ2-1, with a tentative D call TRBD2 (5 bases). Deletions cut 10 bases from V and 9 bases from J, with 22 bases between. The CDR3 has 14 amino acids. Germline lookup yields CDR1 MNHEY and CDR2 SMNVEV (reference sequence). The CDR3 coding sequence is TGTGCCACCTATCCTAGAAGGACCCGGGGTGAGCAGTTCTTC. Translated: CATYPRRTRGEQFF.

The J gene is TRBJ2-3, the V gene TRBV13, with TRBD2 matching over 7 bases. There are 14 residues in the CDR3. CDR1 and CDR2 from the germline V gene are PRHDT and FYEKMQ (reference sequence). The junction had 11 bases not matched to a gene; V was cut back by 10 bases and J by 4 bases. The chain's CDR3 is CATSGGGSADTQYF. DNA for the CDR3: TGTGCCACAAGTGGGGGGGGATCGGCAGATACGCAGTATTTT.

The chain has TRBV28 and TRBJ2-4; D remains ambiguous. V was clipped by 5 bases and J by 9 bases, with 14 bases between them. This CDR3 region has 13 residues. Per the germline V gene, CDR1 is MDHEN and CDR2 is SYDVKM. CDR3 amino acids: CASSPSNLGIQYF. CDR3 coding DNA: TGTGCCAGCAGTCCGTCTAACTTGGGCATTCAGTACTTC.

CDR3 sequence (DNA): TGTGCCAGCAGCTTTTCTGGTGAAAAACTGTTTTTT. Its translation is CASSFSGEKLFF. The V and J genes are TRBV5-5 and TRBJ1-4; D is unclear. V lost 2 bases to trimming and J lost 7 bases, with 6 bases between them. The CDR3 sequence is 12 residues long. Looked up from germline, CDR1 is SGHKS and CDR2 is YYEKEE (reference sequence).

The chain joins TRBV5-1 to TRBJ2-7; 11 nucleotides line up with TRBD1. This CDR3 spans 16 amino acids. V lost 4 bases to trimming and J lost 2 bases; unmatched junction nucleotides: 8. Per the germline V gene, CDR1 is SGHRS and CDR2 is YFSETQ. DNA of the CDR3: TGCGCCAGCAGCGTTCTACCGGGACAGGGGGCCTACGAGCAGTACTTC. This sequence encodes CASSVLPGQGAYEQYF.

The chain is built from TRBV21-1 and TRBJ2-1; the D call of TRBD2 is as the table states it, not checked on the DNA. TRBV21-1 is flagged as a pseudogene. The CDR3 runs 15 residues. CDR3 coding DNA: TGTGCCAGCAGCAAAGGGACTAGCGGACACAATGAGCAGTTCTTC. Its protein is CASSKGTSGHNEQFF.

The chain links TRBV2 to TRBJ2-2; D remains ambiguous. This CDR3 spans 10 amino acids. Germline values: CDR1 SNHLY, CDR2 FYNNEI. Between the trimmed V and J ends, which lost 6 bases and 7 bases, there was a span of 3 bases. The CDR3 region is CASRDGELFF. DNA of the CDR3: TGTGCCAGCAGAGACGGGGAGCTGTTTTTT.

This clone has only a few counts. CDR3 loop: CASIPRGTGRHQPQHF. For the CDR3, the DNA is TGTGCCAGCATCCCCCGGGGGACAGGGCGTCATCAGCCCCAGCATTTT. This chain uses TRBV28 with TRBJ1-5, with TRBD1 matching 9 bases. The length of the CDR3 is 16 residues. Germline-derived CDR1 and CDR2 are MDHEN and SYDVKM. The J segment lost 5 bases and the V segment lost 7 bases, leaving 12 bases of the junction unmatched.

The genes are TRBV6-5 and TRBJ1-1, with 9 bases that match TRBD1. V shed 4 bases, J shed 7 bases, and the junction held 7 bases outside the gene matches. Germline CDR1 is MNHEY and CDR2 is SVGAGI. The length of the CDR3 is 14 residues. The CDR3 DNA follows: TGTGCCAGCAGTTCCCCGGACAGGGGACTTGAAGCTTTCTTT. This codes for CASSSPDRGLEAFF.

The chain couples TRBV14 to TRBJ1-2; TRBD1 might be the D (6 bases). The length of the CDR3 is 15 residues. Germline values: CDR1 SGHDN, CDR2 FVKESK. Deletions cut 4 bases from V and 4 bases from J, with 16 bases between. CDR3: CASSPITGWGYGYTF. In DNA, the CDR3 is TGTGCCAGCAGCCCGATTACAGGGTGGGGCTATGGCTACACCTTC.

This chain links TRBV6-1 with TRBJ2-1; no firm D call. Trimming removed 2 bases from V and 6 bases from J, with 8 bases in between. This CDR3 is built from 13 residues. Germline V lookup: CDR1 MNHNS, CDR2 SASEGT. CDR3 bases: TGTGCCAGCAGTGAACGTTGGGGCAATGAGCAGTTCTTC. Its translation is CASSERWGNEQFF.

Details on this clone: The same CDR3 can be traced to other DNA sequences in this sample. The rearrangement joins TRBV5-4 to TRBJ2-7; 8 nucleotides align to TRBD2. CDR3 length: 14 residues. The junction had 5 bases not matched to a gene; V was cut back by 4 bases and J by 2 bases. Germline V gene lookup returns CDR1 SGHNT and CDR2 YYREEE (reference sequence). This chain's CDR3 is CASSLAGGPYEQYF. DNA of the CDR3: TGTGCCAGCAGCCTCGCGGGGGGACCCTACGAGCAGTACTTC.

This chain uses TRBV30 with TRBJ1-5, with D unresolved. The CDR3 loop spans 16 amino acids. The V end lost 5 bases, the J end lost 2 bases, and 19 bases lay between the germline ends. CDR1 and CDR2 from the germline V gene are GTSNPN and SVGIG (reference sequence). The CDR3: CAWSPLSSGGNQPQHF. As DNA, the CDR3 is TGTGCCTGGTCACCCCTGTCTAGCGGGGGCAATCAGCCCCAGCATTTT.

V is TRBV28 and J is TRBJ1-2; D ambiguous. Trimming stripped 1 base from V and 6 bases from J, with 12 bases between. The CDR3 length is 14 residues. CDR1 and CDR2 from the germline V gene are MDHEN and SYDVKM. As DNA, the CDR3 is TGTGCCAGCAGTTTATCGACGGTACGCGATGGCTACACCTTC. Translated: CASSLSTVRDGYTF.

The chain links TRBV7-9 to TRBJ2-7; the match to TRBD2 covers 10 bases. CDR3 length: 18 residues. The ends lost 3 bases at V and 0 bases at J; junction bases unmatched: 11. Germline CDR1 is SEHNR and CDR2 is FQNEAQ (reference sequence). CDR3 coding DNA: TGTGCCAGCAGCTTCCGGCTAGCGGGAGTCCCTAGCTCCTACGAGCAGTACTTC. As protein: CASSFRLAGVPSSYEQYF.

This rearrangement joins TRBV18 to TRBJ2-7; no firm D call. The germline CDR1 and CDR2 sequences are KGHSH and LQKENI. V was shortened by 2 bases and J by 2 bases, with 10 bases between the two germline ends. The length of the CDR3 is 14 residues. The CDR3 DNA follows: TGTGCCAGCTCACCAGACGGCACACCCTACGAGCAGTACTTC. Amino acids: CASSPDGTPYEQYF.

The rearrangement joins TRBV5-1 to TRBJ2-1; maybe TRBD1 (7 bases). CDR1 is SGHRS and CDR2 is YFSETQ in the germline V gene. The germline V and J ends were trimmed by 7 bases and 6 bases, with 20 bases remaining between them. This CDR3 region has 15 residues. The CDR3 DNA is TGCGCCAGCGATTCCAGGGGGGCCGGGGGCAATGAGCAGTTCTTC. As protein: CASDSRGAGGNEQFF.

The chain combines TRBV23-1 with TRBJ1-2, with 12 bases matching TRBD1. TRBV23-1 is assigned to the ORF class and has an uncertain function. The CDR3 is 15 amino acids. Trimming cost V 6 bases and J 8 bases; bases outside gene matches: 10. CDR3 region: CASSHAGQGASGYTF. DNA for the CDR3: TGCGCCAGCAGCCATGCGGGACAGGGGGCAAGCGGCTACACCTTC.

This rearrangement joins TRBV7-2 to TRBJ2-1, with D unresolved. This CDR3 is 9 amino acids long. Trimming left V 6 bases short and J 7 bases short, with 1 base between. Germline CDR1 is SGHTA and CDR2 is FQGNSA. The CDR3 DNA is TGTGCCAGCAGGAATGAGCAGTTCTTC. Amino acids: CASRNEQFF.

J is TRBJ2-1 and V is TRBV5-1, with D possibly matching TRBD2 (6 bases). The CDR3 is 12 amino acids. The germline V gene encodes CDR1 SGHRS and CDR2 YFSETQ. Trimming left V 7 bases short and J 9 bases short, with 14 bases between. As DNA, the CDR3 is TGCGCCAGCTCGGGGGTAATTGGTGAGCAGTTCTTC. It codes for CASSGVIGEQFF.

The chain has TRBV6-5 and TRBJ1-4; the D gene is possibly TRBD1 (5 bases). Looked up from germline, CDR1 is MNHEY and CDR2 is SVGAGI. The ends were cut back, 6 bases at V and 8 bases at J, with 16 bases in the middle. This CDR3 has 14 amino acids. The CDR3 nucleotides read TGTGCCAGCAGGAAGGGGTTTCGGAAAGAAAAACTGTTTTTT. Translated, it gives CASRKGFRKEKLFF.

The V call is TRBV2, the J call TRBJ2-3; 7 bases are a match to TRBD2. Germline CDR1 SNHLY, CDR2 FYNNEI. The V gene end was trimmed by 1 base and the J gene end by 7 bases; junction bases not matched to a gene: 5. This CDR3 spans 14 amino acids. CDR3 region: CASSEGLAANTQYF. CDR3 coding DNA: TGTGCCAGCAGTGAAGGGCTAGCGGCGAATACGCAGTATTTT.

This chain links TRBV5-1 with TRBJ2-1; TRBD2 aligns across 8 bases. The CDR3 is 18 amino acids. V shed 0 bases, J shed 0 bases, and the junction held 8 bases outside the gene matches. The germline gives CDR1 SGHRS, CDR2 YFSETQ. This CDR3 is CASSLVVLAGNSYNEQFF. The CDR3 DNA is TGCGCCAGCAGCTTGGTAGTTTTAGCGGGAAACTCCTACAATGAGCAGTTCTTC.

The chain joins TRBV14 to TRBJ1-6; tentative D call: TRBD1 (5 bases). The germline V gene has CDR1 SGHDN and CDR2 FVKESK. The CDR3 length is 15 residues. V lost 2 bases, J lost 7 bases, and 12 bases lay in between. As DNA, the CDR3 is TGTGCCAGCAGCCAACGTGACGGGGGAAATTCACCCCTCCACTTT. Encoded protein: CASSQRDGGNSPLHF.

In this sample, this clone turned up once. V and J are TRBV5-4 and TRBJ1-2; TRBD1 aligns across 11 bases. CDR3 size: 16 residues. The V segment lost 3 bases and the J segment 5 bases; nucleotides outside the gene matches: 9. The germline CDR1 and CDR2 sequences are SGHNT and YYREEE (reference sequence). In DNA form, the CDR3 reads TGTGCCAGCAGCTCAGCCGGGACAGGGGGAATGTATGGCTACACCTTC. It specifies CASSSAGTGGMYGYTF.

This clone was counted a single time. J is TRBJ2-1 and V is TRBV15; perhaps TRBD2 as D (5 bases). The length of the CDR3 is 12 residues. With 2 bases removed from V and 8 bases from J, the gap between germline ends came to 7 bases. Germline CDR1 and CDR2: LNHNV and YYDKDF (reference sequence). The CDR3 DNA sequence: TGTGCCACCAGCAGAAACGGGGATGAGCAGTTCTTC. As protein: CATSRNGDEQFF.